These 7 T cell receptor beta chains came from one sample sequenced in a study of early T cells in non-severe SARS-CoV-2 infection. TCRdb used MiXCR to reprocess the 5' RACE reads, holding one entry per CDR3 protein. This sample has 70,000 to 75,000 distinct CDR3 sequences, with 12% found just once. Material: whole blood. Receptors originate from an adult who was a healthcare worker with PCR-confirmed SARS-CoV-2 infection or an uninfected control (not recorded which).

This chain connects TRBV20-1 to TRBJ1-1, with D possibly TRBD1 on 6 matching bases. V lost 6 bases to trimming and J lost 5 bases, with 25 bases between them. CDR3 length equals 16 residues. The germline gives CDR1 DFQATT, CDR2 SNEGSKA (reference sequence). The CDR3 reads CSAYNPIPTGPTEAFF. The CDR3 DNA follows: TGCAGTGCCTATAACCCCATCCCGACAGGCCCGACTGAAGCTTTCTTT.

The sample holds many counts of this clonotype. The V call is TRBV11-2, the J call TRBJ2-5; TRBD2 matches 8 bases. This CDR3 region has 14 residues. Germline CDR1 SGHAT, CDR2 FQNNGV. The trim removed 5 bases at V and 3 bases at J, leaving 5 bases unmatched. The DNA for the CDR3 is TGTGCCAGCAGCCTCATGACTAGCGAAGAGACCCAGTACTTC. This gives the protein CASSLMTSEETQYF.

This clonotype was counted a few times. This chain links TRBV6-1 with TRBJ2-4; D ambiguous. The CDR3 has 11 residues. Germline V gene sequence: CDR1 MNHNS, CDR2 SASEGT. V lost 3 bases, J lost 9 bases, and 6 bases lay in between. This chain's CDR3 is CASSDISIQYF. Here the CDR3 DNA reads TGTGCCAGCAGTGATATTAGCATTCAGTACTTC.

This clonotype was counted between two and nine times. The chain uses TRBV28 and TRBJ2-2; D gene unclear. The CDR3 runs 13 residues. Germline V gene data show CDR1 as MDHEN and CDR2 as SYDVKM. V lost 4 bases to trimming and J lost 5 bases, with 8 bases between them. The CDR3 loop reads CASSSVLTGELFF. The CDR3 nucleotides read TGTGCCAGCAGTTCCGTTTTAACCGGGGAGCTGTTTTTT.

This clonotype was counted only a few times. The rearrangement uses TRBV7-9 and TRBJ2-1; D possibly uses TRBD1 or TRBD2 (5 bases each). Germline lookup yields CDR1 SEHNR and CDR2 FQNEAQ (reference sequence). The CDR3 runs to 13 residues. With 5 bases removed from V and 8 bases from J, the gap between germline ends came to 13 bases. Here the CDR3 DNA reads TGTGCCAGCAGCCGAGGGGTCGGGGATGAGCAGTTCTTC. Residues: CASSRGVGDEQFF. Drawing the rest from reference TRBV7-9 and TRBJ2-1, the complete variable domain is DTGVSQNPRHKITKRGQNVTFRCDPISEHNRLYWYRQTLGQGPEFLTYFQNEAQLEKSRLLSDRFSAERPKGSFSTLEIQRTEQGDSAMYLCASSRGVGDEQFFGPGTRLTVL.

The genes are TRBV10-3 and TRBJ2-1; D perhaps matches TRBD2 (6 bases). Trimming removed 10 bases at V and 4 bases at J, with 17 bases between. The CDR3 runs 14 residues. Germline loops: CDR1 ENHRY, CDR2 SYGVKD. The CDR3 sequence: CATGTPKLYNEQFF. The CDR3 region has the DNA TGTGCCACAGGGACTCCAAAACTTTACAATGAGCAGTTCTTC.

This clonotype showed up many times. The gene calls are TRBV10-3 and TRBJ2-7, with 9 bases that match TRBD1. CDR3 length: 16 residues. V shed 6 bases and J 6 bases; nucleotides not matched to a gene: 15. Germline-derived CDR1 and CDR2 are ENHRY and SYGVKD. This CDR3 is CAISPGYGTGSLEQYF. The CDR3 DNA sequence: TGTGCCATCAGCCCTGGATACGGGACAGGGTCCCTCGAGCAGTACTTC.